This entry concerns a single T cell receptor (beta chain). V was cut by 9 bases and J by 0 bases, with 23 bases left in between. Germline V lookup: CDR1 MDHEN, CDR2 SYDVKM. The CDR3 extends over 17 amino acids. The data derive from a study of T cell changes during pregnancy in multiple sclerosis. Only in-frame clones appear in the TCRdb table, and some are missing; sequencing was by immunoSEQ multiplex PCR. The data show approximately 40,000 clones, roughly 92% seen once. The chain has TRBV28 and TRBJ1-1; tentative D call: TRBD1 (6 bases). The specimen was CD4+ T cells from peripheral blood mononuclear cells, collected before pregnancy. The sequence was collected from a female donor with multiple sclerosis, enrolled in a pregnancy study. The CDR3 spells CASNPPGHKAMNTEAFF. The CDR3 DNA reads TGTGCCAGTAATCCACCGGGACATAAAGCCATGAACACTGAAGCTTTCTTT.